This T cell receptor beta chain was sequenced in a study of blood T cell repertoires in COVID-19. The CDR3 is 12 amino acids. The germline CDR1 and CDR2 sequences are SQVTM and ANQGSEA. V was pared by 7 bases and J by 8 bases, with 14 bases between. Profiling relied on immunoSEQ multiplex PCR, and the TCRdb table lists in-frame clones only, not all of them. This table holds some 210,000 clones, 92% found once. The gene calls are TRBV29-1 and TRBJ2-2, with D maybe TRBD2 (5 bases). Sequenced material: peripheral blood. This clonotype was obtained from a man aged 25-45 years with acute or convalescent COVID-19. DNA for the CDR3: TGCAGCGCTCGGACGGGGAAAGGGGAGCTGTTTTTT. Translating it yields CSARTGKGELFF.